The rows below give T cell receptor beta chains drawn from one sample of a study of naive and memory T cell subsets. A single record per CDR3 protein comes from TCRdb applying MiXCR to the UMI-ligation and nested PCR reads. The sample consists of 130,000 to 150,000 distinct CDR3 sequences, 15% to 20% of them appearing once. The sequenced sample consisted of naive CD4+ T cells from blood. The source is a human donor in good health. Each CDR3 is given with its conserved first and last residue. A D gene is named only where the DNA matches it firmly. Not all rows give a size; the values are once, few, many and, for expanded clones, a class.

D,V,J,size,DNA,CDR3
NA,TRBV20-1,TRBJ2-1,NA,TGCAGTGCTCCTCGCACAGACCTTATCCTCTACAATGAGCAGTTCTTC,CSAPRTDLILYNEQFF
NA,TRBV12-3/TRBV12-4,TRBJ2-7,NA,TGTGCCAGCAGTTTCAGGGGACTCACCTACGAGCAGTACTTC,CASSFRGLTYEQYF
NA,TRBV2,TRBJ1-2,many,TGTGCCAGCAGTGGAGGGCCAAACCACTATGGCTACACCTTC,CASSGGPNHYGYTF
NA,TRBV20-1,TRBJ2-5,few,TGCAGCGCCGGGAAGTCCGGGGAGACCCAGTACTTC,CSAGKSGETQYF
NA,TRBV29-1,TRBJ2-7,NA,TGCAGCGTGGCTGGAAGCGCCTACGAGCAGTACTTC,CSVAGSAYEQYF
NA,TRBV3-2,TRBJ2-3,few,TGTGCCAGCAGCCCCCGACTCCGCACAGATACGCAGTATTTT,CASSPRLRTDTQYF
TRBD2,TRBV28,TRBJ2-1,NA,TGTGCCAGCAGCTCAGCGGGAGGATTCTACAATGAGCAGTTCTTC,CASSSAGGFYNEQFF
TRBD2,TRBV10-3,TRBJ2-1,NA,TGTGCCATCAGTGAGGCGCGGGAGGAGTTCTTC,CAISEAREEFF
TRBD2,TRBV7-8,TRBJ2-1,few,TGTGCCAGCAGCTTACGGTGGGGGATAGCGGGAGAAAATGAGCAGTTCTTC,CASSLRWGIAGENEQFF
NA,TRBV5-1,TRBJ1-6,NA,TGCGCCAGCAGTTCGGACCCTTCTTCACCCCTCCACTTT,CASSSDPSSPLHF
TRBD1,TRBV7-9,TRBJ1-2,few,TGTGCCAGCAGCCCGCAGGGGGCTGGAGGCTACACCTTC,CASSPQGAGGYTF
NA,TRBV29-1,TRBJ2-3,NA,TGCAGCGGGATAGGGACGACTAGCACAGATACGCAGTATTTT,CSGIGTTSTDTQYF
NA,TRBV21-1,TRBJ2-7,NA,TGTGCCAGCCCTTGCAAAACAGTCCTCTACGAGCAGTACTTC,CASPCKTVLYEQYF
NA,TRBV20-1,TRBJ2-7,NA,TGCAGTGCTAGAGACGGGGCCCGGCAGGGCTCCTACGAGCAGTACTTC,CSARDGARQGSYEQYF
TRBD2,TRBV2,TRBJ2-2,many,TGTGCCAGCCTAGGGAGGGAGGTAACCGGGGAGCTGTTTTTT,CASLGREVTGELFF
TRBD1,TRBV7-9,TRBJ1-4,NA,TGTGCCAGCAGCCCTAGAGGGACAGTCGGGACTAATGAAAAACTGTTTTTT,CASSPRGTVGTNEKLFF
TRBD2,TRBV20-1,TRBJ2-1,NA,TGCAGTGCTACCCCGGGACTAGCCAATGAGCAGTTCTTC,CSATPGLANEQFF
TRBD1,TRBV5-1,TRBJ2-3,NA,TGCGCCAGCAGCTCCGGGACAGCATTTAAAGATACGCAGTATTTT,CASSSGTAFKDTQYF
NA,TRBV10-3,TRBJ2-7,many,TGTGCCATCAGTGAGTCGAGTGACCCTGGCAGGCTAAGCTACGAGCAGTACTTC,CAISESSDPGRLSYEQYF
TRBD1,TRBV29-1,TRBJ2-7,many,TGCAGCGTGGTTCGACAGGGCTCCTACGAGCAGTACTTC,CSVVRQGSYEQYF
NA,TRBV20-1,TRBJ2-7,many,TGCAGTGCTAGAGTAGGGGCGGGGACCTCCTACGAGCAGTACTTC,CSARVGAGTSYEQYF
NA,TRBV6-1,TRBJ2-5,NA,TGTGCCAGCAGTGCGCGGGATAATCAAGAGACCCAGTACTTC,CASSARDNQETQYF
NA,TRBV2,TRBJ2-3,NA,TGTGCCAGCACCAGCGAGCAGGGGACTACAGATACGCAGTATTTT,CASTSEQGTTDTQYF
TRBD2,TRBV28,TRBJ2-3,few,TGTGCCAGCAGTACGGGGGGACTAGCGGGAAGGACAGATACGCAGTATTTT,CASSTGGLAGRTDTQYF
NA,TRBV14,TRBJ1-5,NA,TGTGCCAGCAGCCAATGGGGGAGCAATCAGCCCCAGCATTTT,CASSQWGSNQPQHF
TRBD1,TRBV7-9,TRBJ1-4,NA,TGTGCCAGCAGTCGGTGGACAGGGGAAAATGAAAAACTGTTTTTT,CASSRWTGENEKLFF
TRBD2,TRBV3-1,TRBJ2-7,few,TGTGCCAGCAGCCAACGGACGGGAGGCGAGCAGTACTTC,CASSQRTGGEQYF
TRBD2,TRBV7-2,TRBJ2-7,once,TGTGCCAGCAGCTTGGTGGCGGGAGGTCACTACGAGCAGTACTTC,CASSLVAGGHYEQYF
TRBD2,TRBV27,TRBJ2-7,NA,TGTGCCAGCAGTCCCGATAGACTAGCGGGCAACCGACCCTACGAGCAGTACTTC,CASSPDRLAGNRPYEQYF
TRBD1,TRBV7-6,TRBJ2-1,many,TGTGCCAGCAGCCCCCTCGGACAGGGGGCATGGAATGAGCAGTTCTTC,CASSPLGQGAWNEQFF
TRBD2,TRBV29-1,TRBJ2-2,few,TGCAGCGCCGGTCCGGGCGGGAGAGACACCGGGGAGCTGTTTTTT,CSAGPGGRDTGELFF
NA,TRBV12-3/TRBV12-4,TRBJ1-2,few,TGTGCCAGCAATGGCAGACCTAACTATGGCTACACCTTC,CASNGRPNYGYTF
TRBD1,TRBV6-2/TRBV6-3,TRBJ1-1,NA,TGTGCCAGCAGGAAGAGACAGGGGGCGCCTAACACTGAAGCTTTCTTT,CASRKRQGAPNTEAFF
NA,TRBV5-1,TRBJ2-5,NA,TGCGCCAGCAGCGCCCCCACAGGGGAGGGACAAGAGACCCAGTACTTC,CASSAPTGEGQETQYF
TRBD1,TRBV7-8,TRBJ2-7,NA,TGTGCCAGCAGTAACCGCCGGGACAGGCCGTCCGAGCAGTACTTC,CASSNRRDRPSEQYF
TRBD1,TRBV20-1,TRBJ2-1,few,TGCAGTGCTGGGGGTTGGGACAGGGGGCACAATGAGCAGTTCTTC,CSAGGWDRGHNEQFF
TRBD1,TRBV3-1,TRBJ1-4,few,TGTGCCAGCAGTCCGACAGGGGTAAATGAAAAACTGTTTTTT,CASSPTGVNEKLFF
NA,TRBV6-1,TRBJ1-3,few,TGTGCCAGCAGCGCCGGGACAACAGGAAACACCATATATTTT,CASSAGTTGNTIYF
NA,TRBV7-8,TRBJ2-7,few,TGTGCCAGCAGCTTCCCCGGCGCCGAGCAGTACTTC,CASSFPGAEQYF
NA,TRBV5-1,TRBJ2-2,NA,TGCGCCAGCAGCTTGGTCCGGGCCGGGGAGCTGTTTTTT,CASSLVRAGELFF
TRBD2,TRBV29-1,TRBJ2-1,NA,TGCAGCGGCGAGGGGCCGGGGGGGTATGAGCAGTTCTTC,CSGEGPGGYEQFF
NA,TRBV7-2,TRBJ2-7,NA,TGTGCCAGCAGCTTAATAGCAGACTACGAGCAGTACTTC,CASSLIADYEQYF
TRBD1,TRBV19,TRBJ1-5,NA,TGTGCCAGTAGTATAGATAAGAAAGGGACAGCGACAAGCAATCAGCCCCAGCATTTT,CASSIDKKGTATSNQPQHF
NA,TRBV6-1,TRBJ2-6,few,TGTGCCAGCACCAAAGGACGGGACTCTGGGGCCAACGTCCTGACTTTC,CASTKGRDSGANVLTF
NA,TRBV20-1,TRBJ1-5,few,TGCAGTGCTAGTAGTGGGCCCAATCAGCCCCAGCATTTT,CSASSGPNQPQHF